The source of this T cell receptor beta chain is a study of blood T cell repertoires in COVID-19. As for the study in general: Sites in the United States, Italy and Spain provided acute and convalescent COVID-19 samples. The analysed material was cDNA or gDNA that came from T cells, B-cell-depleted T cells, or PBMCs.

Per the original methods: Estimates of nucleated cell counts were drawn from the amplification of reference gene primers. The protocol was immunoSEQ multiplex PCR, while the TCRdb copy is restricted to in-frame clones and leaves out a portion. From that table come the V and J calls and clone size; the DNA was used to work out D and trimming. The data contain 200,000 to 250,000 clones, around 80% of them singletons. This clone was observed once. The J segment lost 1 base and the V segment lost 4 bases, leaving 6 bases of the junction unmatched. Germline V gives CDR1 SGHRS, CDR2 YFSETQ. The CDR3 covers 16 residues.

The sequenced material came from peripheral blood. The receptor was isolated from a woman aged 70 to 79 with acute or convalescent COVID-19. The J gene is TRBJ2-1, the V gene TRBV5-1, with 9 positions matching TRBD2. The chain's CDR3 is CASSLLTSGSYNEQFF. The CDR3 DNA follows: TGCGCCAGCAGCCTTCTAACTAGCGGGTCCTACAATGAGCAGTTCTTC. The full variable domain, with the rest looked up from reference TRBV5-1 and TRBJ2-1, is KAGVTQTPRYLIKTRGQQVTLSCSPISGHRSVSWYQQTPGQGLQFLFEYFSETQRNKGNFPGRFSGRQFSNSRSEMNVSTLELGDSALYLCASSLLTSGSYNEQFFGPGTRLTVL.